This T cell receptor (beta chain) was captured in a study of T-cell memory formation after mild COVID-19. One entry per CDR3 protein, called by TCRdb with MiXCR from the 5' RACE reads. In the table there are around 450,000 distinct CDR3 sequences, around 20% of which are singletons. Regarding this clonotype: Its cognate antigen is unknown.

This CDR3 has 15 amino acids. Germline values: CDR1 LNHNV, CDR2 YYDKDF (reference sequence). V lost 4 bases to trimming and J lost 1 base, with 13 bases between them. Whole-study findings and limits: The CD4+ clones that contracted clustered mainly within CM and EM, and the CD8+ clones concentrated in EMRA.

Sequenced input: PBMCs or a T cell subset sorted from them (not recorded which). The rearrangement links TRBV15 to TRBJ2-5, with D possibly matching TRBD1 (7 bases). This TCR derives from an adult woman who had mild COVID-19 (a few samples of this study predate the infection). Cell type and time point are not known. CDR3 loop: CATSTRQGLQETQYF. The CDR3 DNA reads TGTGCCACCAGCACCCGACAGGGACTCCAAGAGACCCAGTACTTC.